This T cell receptor beta chain was observed in a study of shared clonotypes between healthy human individuals. Regarding the study as a whole: Among a few donors, roughly 5% of naive CD4 clonotypes were found in common.

There are a few counts of this clone. The antigen is not known. Sorted subsets were amplified in replicate PCRs using 200 to 250 ng DNA, 30,000 to 35,000 T cell genomes. Per the authors' pipeline: Filtering differed for immunoSEQ, which gave only junction sequences without quality scores. Measured with immunoSEQ multiplex PCR; TCRdb has only the in-frame clones, and not every one. V and J calls and clone size are given by that table; D and trimming were obtained from the DNA. Among over 95,000 clones listed, about two thirds were seen once. Sequencing used memory CD8+ T cells sorted from blood. Subset specified: CD45RO+ cells pooled with CCR7-negative TemRA cells. The source is a woman aged 25-40 years in good health.

The DNA for the CDR3 is TGTGCTAGTGGTTTGTCCGTGTCTGGACTAGCGCCCGAAACCGCCTACAATGAGCAGTTCTTC. Translating gives CASGLSVSGLAPETAYNEQFF. The chain combines TRBV12-5 with TRBJ2-1, with 9 nucleotides matching TRBD2. CDR1 LGHNT and CDR2 FRNRAP come from the germline V gene. Unmatched junction bases numbered 19, after V lost 2 bases and J lost 2 bases. CDR3 size: 21 residues.